Below, 23 T cell receptor beta chains from the same sample are listed, as sequenced in a study of multiple sclerosis patients with progressive multifocal leukoencephalopathy. Noted time point: before natalizumab initiation. Profiled with immunoSEQ multiplex PCR; TCRdb holds only in-frame clones, not every one. The data hold roughly 30,000 clones, with about 88% observed a single time. The sequencing sample was made of PBMCs. These receptors were taken from a human donor with multiple sclerosis.

The gene calls are TRBV5-1 and TRBJ2-5, with 11 bases matching TRBD2. This CDR3 comprises 17 residues. V trimming: 0 bases; J trimming: 1 base; junction bases outside the gene matches: 5. CDR1 and CDR2 (germline): SGHRS, YFSETQ. The CDR3 DNA is TGCGCCAGCAGCTTGGTAGGGCTAGCGGGGGGCCAAGAGACCCAGTACTTC. Residues: CASSLVGLAGGQETQYF.

The chain couples TRBV9 to TRBJ1-2, with a tentative D call TRBD1 (6 bases). This CDR3 spans 12 amino acids. In germline, CDR1 is SGDLS, CDR2 YYNGEE. V lost 2 bases, J lost 7 bases, and 9 bases lay in between. The CDR3 reads CASSVPGVGYTF. As DNA, the CDR3 is TGTGCCAGCAGCGTTCCAGGGGTTGGCTACACCTTC.

The J gene is TRBJ1-5, the V gene TRBV9; the match to TRBD1 covers 7 bases. The CDR3 contains 14 residues. Germline loops: CDR1 SGDLS, CDR2 YYNGEE. V lost 0 bases, J lost 5 bases, and 2 bases stayed unmatched. The CDR3 loop is CASSVGDRYQPQHF. The CDR3 nucleotides read TGTGCCAGCAGCGTAGGGGACAGATATCAGCCCCAGCATTTT.

Concerning this clone itself: Germline is not matched at one junction end, which may reflect a read error. The V and J genes are TRBV7-2 and TRBJ1-2, with TRBD1 as a possible D gene (5 bases). Germline V lookup: CDR1 SGHTA, CDR2 FQGNSA. CDR3 length: 13 amino acids. DNA for the CDR3: TGTGTCAGCAGCTTAGCAGGGAACTATGGCTACACCTTC. It translates to CVSSLAGNYGYTF.

The chain combines TRBV4-1 with TRBJ2-1, with D possibly TRBD1 on 7 matching bases. This CDR3 has 15 residues. Deletions cut 3 bases from V and 2 bases from J, with 11 bases between. In germline, CDR1 is MGHRA, CDR2 YSYEKL. The CDR3 DNA is TGCGCCAGCAGCCAGCAGGGGGGCCCCTACAATGAGCAGTTCTTC. Amino acids: CASSQQGGPYNEQFF.

The J gene is TRBJ1-2, the V gene TRBV6-6; D gene uncertain. The germline V and J ends were trimmed by 7 bases and 3 bases, with 21 bases remaining between them. The CDR3 runs to 16 residues. CDR1 and CDR2 (germline): MNHNY, SVGAGI (reference sequence). The chain's CDR3 is CASTKSVWGGDYGYTF. For the CDR3, the DNA is TGTGCCAGCACCAAGTCGGTTTGGGGTGGGGACTATGGCTACACCTTC.

V gene TRBV10-3 combines with J gene TRBJ1-2; a weak D match, TRBD1 (5 bases). This CDR3 contains 12 residues. Trimming removed 11 bases at V and 4 bases at J, with 14 bases between. The germline CDR1 and CDR2 sequences are ENHRY and SYGVKD. In DNA, the CDR3 is TGTGCCGCGGGATCAGGGAGCTATGGCTACACCTTC. Protein sequence: CAAGSGSYGYTF.

V usage is TRBV19 and J usage is TRBJ1-4; D is unresolved. Germline V gene lookup returns CDR1 LNHDA and CDR2 SQIVND (reference sequence). The CDR3 length is 15 residues. V was clipped by 5 bases and J by 7 bases, with 17 bases between them. The CDR3 sequence is CASSLGPGGGEKLFF. The CDR3 DNA reads as TGTGCCAGTAGTCTCGGGCCAGGAGGAGGTGAAAAACTGTTTTTT.

The rearrangement uses TRBV18 and TRBJ2-4; the match to TRBD1 covers 10 bases. The CDR3 has 18 amino acids. Germline V CDR1 and CDR2: KGHSH, LQKENI. V trimming: 6 bases; J trimming: 1 base; junction bases outside the gene matches: 12. The CDR3 here is CASSSTGGPGVAKNIQYF. The DNA for the CDR3 is TGTGCCAGCTCGTCGACAGGGGGCCCAGGGGTGGCCAAAAACATTCAGTACTTC.

This chain uses TRBV5-4 with TRBJ1-6; D gene unclear. This CDR3 contains 15 residues. V was cut by 0 bases and J by 2 bases, with 6 bases left in between. CDR1 SGHNT and CDR2 YYREEE come from the germline V gene (reference sequence). CDR3 sequence: CASSLDNTYNSPLHF. As DNA, the CDR3 is TGTGCCAGCAGCTTGGATAACACCTATAATTCACCCCTCCACTTT.

The V gene is TRBV6-1, the J gene TRBJ1-2; 11 positions match TRBD1. CDR1 and CDR2 (germline): MNHNS, SASEGT. The CDR3 runs to 13 residues. The J segment lost 7 bases and the V segment lost 7 bases, leaving 5 bases of the junction unmatched. The chain's CDR3 is CASTSGTGGGYTF. CDR3 coding DNA: TGTGCCAGCACCTCAGGGACAGGGGGTGGCTACACCTTC.

V is TRBV10-3 and J is TRBJ2-5; D possibly corresponds to TRBD1 (5 bases). Germline V gene sequence: CDR1 ENHRY, CDR2 SYGVKD. The CDR3 totals 16 residues. The V gene lost 1 base and the J gene lost 6 bases, with 18 bases spanning the gap. The CDR3 region is CAISEYGQAGQQTQYF. Here the CDR3 DNA reads TGTGCCATCAGTGAGTACGGACAAGCTGGGCAACAGACCCAGTACTTC.

The chain couples TRBV10-3 to TRBJ2-2; perhaps D is TRBD1 or TRBD2 (5 bases each). Trimming shortened V by 3 bases and J by 0 bases, and 11 bases separated the two germline ends. This CDR3 comprises 16 residues. Germline-derived CDR1 and CDR2 are ENHRY and SYGVKD. CDR3 DNA: TGTGCCATCAGTGATAGGGACGTCGCGAACACCGGGGAGCTGTTTTTT. Protein sequence: CAISDRDVANTGELFF.

The J gene is TRBJ2-7, the V gene TRBV27; 9 bases agree with TRBD1. Germline V CDR1 and CDR2: MNHEY, SMNVEV (reference sequence). The junction had 6 bases not matched to a gene; V was cut back by 3 bases and J by 3 bases. The CDR3 extends over 15 amino acids. In nucleotides, the CDR3 is TGTGCCAGCAGTTTCGCGCCGGGACAGGGCTACGAGCAGTACTTC. This sequence encodes CASSFAPGQGYEQYF.

The genes are TRBV4-2 and TRBJ1-2; tentative D call: TRBD1 (5 bases). CDR1 is LGHNA and CDR2 is YNFKEQ in the germline V gene. The germline V and J ends were trimmed by 3 bases and 4 bases, with 12 bases remaining between them. This CDR3 has 14 residues. In nucleotides, the CDR3 is TGTGCCAGCAGCCATAGGGGACCCCGCTATGGCTACACCTTC. It encodes CASSHRGPRYGYTF.

This chain connects TRBV15 to TRBJ1-5; 8 nucleotides align to TRBD1. Germline V CDR1 and CDR2: LNHNV, YYDKDF (reference sequence). J lost 6 bases, V lost 6 bases, and 13 bases had no gene match. The CDR3 length is 16 residues. The chain's CDR3 is CATRADPQGVSQPQHF. As DNA, the CDR3 is TGTGCCACCAGAGCGGACCCACAGGGGGTGAGTCAGCCCCAGCATTTT.

The J gene is TRBJ1-1, the V gene TRBV28; D remains ambiguous. This CDR3 has 11 residues. V was pared by 10 bases and J by 10 bases, with 16 bases between. Germline lookup yields CDR1 MDHEN and CDR2 SYDVKM. CDR3 region: CATSLGAGAFF. The CDR3 bases are TGTGCCACCTCTCTAGGTGCGGGAGCTTTCTTT.

The rearrangement joins TRBV4-3 to TRBJ2-7; D not certain. The DNA end is more similar to TRBJ2-1, so the J call may be wrong. Germline-derived CDR1 and CDR2 are LGHNA and YSLEER. The CDR3 consists of 14 residues. CDR3 in DNA: TGCGCCAGCAGCCAAGGCCTAGACCTCAATGAGCAGTTCTTC. Encoded protein: CASSQGLDLNEQFF.

The chain combines TRBV18 with TRBJ2-7, with 8 positions matching TRBD1. Germline loops: CDR1 KGHSH, CDR2 LQKENI. The ends lost 3 bases at V and 5 bases at J; junction bases unmatched: 9. The CDR3 extends over 15 amino acids. In DNA form, the CDR3 reads TGTGCCAGCTCACCTAACGGACAGGGAGGCGACGAGCAGTACTTC. Translation gives CASSPNGQGGDEQYF.

This clone showed up just a few times. The DNA for the CDR3 is TGCGCCAGCAGCTTGGGAGGGGAAGAGACCCAGTACTTC. This encodes CASSLGGEETQYF. V and J are TRBV5-1 and TRBJ2-5; TRBD1 or TRBD2 may be the D gene (5 bases each). The CDR3 is 13 amino acids. The V and J ends lost 0 bases and 3 bases respectively, with 6 bases between them. CDR1 is SGHRS and CDR2 is YFSETQ in the germline V gene. Full variable domain (missing parts from reference TRBV5-1 and TRBJ2-5): KAGVTQTPRYLIKTRGQQVTLSCSPISGHRSVSWYQQTPGQGLQFLFEYFSETQRNKGNFPGRFSGRQFSNSRSEMNVSTLELGDSALYLCASSLGGEETQYFGPGTRLLVL.

This chain joins TRBV2 and TRBJ1-2, with no clear D. This CDR3 contains 14 residues. Germline CDR1 and CDR2: SNHLY and FYNNEI. Between the trimmed V and J ends, which lost 6 bases and 6 bases, there was a span of 17 bases. CDR3 amino acids: CASSHRIPIDGYTF. For the CDR3, the DNA is TGTGCCAGCAGCCACCGAATACCTATCGATGGCTACACCTTC.

This chain connects TRBV28 to TRBJ1-2, with TRBD1 matching 9 bases. V was pared by 6 bases and J by 8 bases, with 7 bases of the junction left unmatched. CDR3 length: 13 residues. CDR1 MDHEN and CDR2 SYDVKM come from the germline V gene. CDR3 nucleotide sequence: TGTGCCAGCAGCGTCACAGGGGGCGCGGGCTACACCTTC. Translation: CASSVTGGAGYTF.

The rearrangement uses TRBV19 and TRBJ1-4, with a weak D call TRBD1 (6 bases). The germline V gene has CDR1 LNHDA and CDR2 SQIVND (reference sequence). With 5 bases removed from V and 7 bases from J, the gap between germline ends came to 20 bases. The CDR3 loop spans 16 amino acids. This CDR3 reads CASSLEAGGAAEKLFF. In nucleotides, the CDR3 is TGTGCCAGTAGTCTCGAAGCGGGGGGCGCGGCTGAAAAACTGTTTTTT.